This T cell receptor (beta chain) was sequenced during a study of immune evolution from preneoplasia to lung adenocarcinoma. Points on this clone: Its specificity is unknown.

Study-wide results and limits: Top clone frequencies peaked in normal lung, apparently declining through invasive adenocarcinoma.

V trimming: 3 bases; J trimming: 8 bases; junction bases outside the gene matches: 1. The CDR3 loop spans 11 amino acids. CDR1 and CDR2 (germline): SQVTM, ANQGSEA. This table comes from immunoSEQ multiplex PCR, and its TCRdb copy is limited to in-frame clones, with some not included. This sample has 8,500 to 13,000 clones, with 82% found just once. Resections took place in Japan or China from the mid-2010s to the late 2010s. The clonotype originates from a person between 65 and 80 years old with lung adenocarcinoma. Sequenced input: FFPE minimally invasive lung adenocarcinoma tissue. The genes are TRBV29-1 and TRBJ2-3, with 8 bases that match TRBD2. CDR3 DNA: TGCAGCGTTGACAGCGGGAGTACGCAGTATTTT. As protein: CSVDSGSTQYF.